The present T cell receptor beta chain was sequenced within a study of post-analysis software for immune sequencing data. For the study at large: Relapsing-remitting, secondary progressive and progressive-relapsing multiple sclerosis courses were included. Study outcomes and limitations: Higher frequency in patients than in controls was seen for roughly five TRBV segments, with TRBV5-6, TRBV5-1 and TRBV20-1 among them. Significantly lower normalized Chao1 diversity was found in patients with multiple sclerosis relative to controls.

Comment on this clonotype: Antigen unknown.

Libraries were made from TCR beta cDNA, and they carried unique molecular identifiers. Researchers reported roughly 0.5 million cDNA molecules coming from around 1 to 10 million T cells. TCRdb re-called the PCR reads with MiXCR, one entry per CDR3 protein. Of 740,000 or so distinct CDR3 sequences detected, about 57% appear once; the ten largest clones hold roughly 4.4%. Germline values: CDR1 SGHNT, CDR2 YYREEE (reference sequence). The V gene lost 5 bases and the J gene lost 5 bases, with 16 bases spanning the gap. The CDR3 spans 15 residues. J is TRBJ1-4 and V is TRBV5-4; unclear D gene. Sample: blood. The sequence derives from a girl aged 5-17 years with multiple sclerosis. The CDR3 is CASRVGTDGNEKLFF. The CDR3 DNA is TGTGCCAGCAGGGTGGGTACAGATGGAAATGAAAAACTGTTTTTT.